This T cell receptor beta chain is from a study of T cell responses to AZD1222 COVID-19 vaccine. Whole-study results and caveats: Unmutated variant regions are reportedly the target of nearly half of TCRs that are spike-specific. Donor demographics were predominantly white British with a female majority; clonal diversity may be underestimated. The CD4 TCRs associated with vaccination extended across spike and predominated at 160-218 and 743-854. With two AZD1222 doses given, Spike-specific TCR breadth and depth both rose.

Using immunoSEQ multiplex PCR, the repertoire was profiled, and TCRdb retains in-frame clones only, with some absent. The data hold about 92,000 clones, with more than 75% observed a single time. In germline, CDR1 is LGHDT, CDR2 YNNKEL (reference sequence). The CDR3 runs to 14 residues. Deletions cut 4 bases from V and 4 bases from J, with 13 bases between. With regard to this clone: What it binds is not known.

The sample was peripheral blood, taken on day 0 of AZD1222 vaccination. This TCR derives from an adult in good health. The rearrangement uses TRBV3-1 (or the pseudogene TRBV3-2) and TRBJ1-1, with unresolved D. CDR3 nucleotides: TGTGCCAGCAGCCCTCGATTCGGTGGCACTGAAGCTTTCTTT. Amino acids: CASSPRFGGTEAFF.